These 10 T cell receptor beta chains were all obtained from the same sample, sequenced in a study of Graves' ophthalmopathy and Graves' hyperthyroidism. Amplified material comprised TCR beta CDR3 regions derived from RNA transcripts. A first-round RT-PCR used HTBI primers, followed by a second-round multiplex PCR. Each CDR3 protein is one row after TCRdb ran MiXCR on the multiplex PCR reads. Here the sample spans about 550,000 distinct CDR3 sequences, roughly 40% being singletons. Sample: peripheral blood or thyroid tissue (not recorded which). These receptors were obtained from an adult man with Graves' hyperthyroidism.

Only a few counts were recorded for this clonotype. V is TRBV4-1 and J is TRBJ2-7, with TRBD2 identical over 8 bases. Germline CDR1 and CDR2: MGHRA and YSYEKL. V lost 4 bases and J lost 4; bases outside the gene matches: 6. The CDR3 runs 14 residues. In DNA form, the CDR3 reads TGCGCCAGCAGCCTATCGGGACTAGGATACGAGCAGTACTTC. Translating it yields CASSLSGLGYEQYF.

The chain uses TRBV24-1 and TRBJ2-3, with unresolved D. The CDR3 has 16 amino acids. Looked up from germline, CDR1 is KGHDR and CDR2 is SFDVKD. V was trimmed by 1 base and J by 7 bases, leaving 17 bases between them. The CDR3 region is CATSDLRDEHINTQYF. In DNA, the CDR3 is TGTGCCACCAGTGATTTACGCGACGAACATATAAATACGCAGTATTTT.

With respect to this clonotype: This may stem from a read error, because a much larger clone lies one nucleotide away. The chain employs TRBV12-3 or TRBV12-4 and TRBJ1-2; 9 bases are shared with TRBD1. This CDR3 spans 15 amino acids. Written as DNA, the CDR3 is TGTGCCAGCAGCCACGGACAGGGGCAGAACTGTGGCTACACCTTC. It translates to CASSHGQGQNCGYTF.

The chain links TRBV4-2 to TRBJ2-7; 8 bases line up with TRBD1. The CDR3 has 16 amino acids. The junction had 14 bases not matched to a gene; V was cut back by 4 bases and J by 6 bases. Germline assignment: CDR1 LGHNA and CDR2 YNFKEQ. CDR3 coding DNA: TGTGCCAGCAGCCCAATCCTGGAACAGGGGGAACCCGAGCAGTACTTC. Its protein product is CASSPILEQGEPEQYF.

This chain joins TRBV2 and TRBJ2-7; 11 nucleotides align to TRBD1. The CDR3 length is 17 residues. Germline CDR1 reads SNHLY; CDR2 reads FYNNEI. V gave up 6 bases and J gave up 3 bases; unmatched junction bases: 13. CDR3 sequence (DNA): TGTGCCAGCAGGGGGACAGGGGGTGCCCTGAACCACTACGAGCAGTACTTC. Translated: CASRGTGGALNHYEQYF.

The CDR3 is CAISSVDKTGGWETQYF. The CDR3 DNA is TGTGCCATCAGCAGCGTTGACAAGACAGGGGGGTGGGAGACCCAGTACTTC. The chain is built from TRBV2 and TRBJ2-5, with TRBD1 matching over 9 bases. The germline gives CDR1 SNHLY, CDR2 FYNNEI. V shed 10 bases, J shed 5 bases, and the junction held 20 bases outside the gene matches. This CDR3 has 17 residues.

This clonotype was counted many times. The chain employs TRBV6-6 and TRBJ1-2; 7 nucleotides match TRBD1. The CDR3 is made up of 14 amino acids. Germline V gives CDR1 MNHNY, CDR2 SVGAGI (reference sequence). The V and J ends lost 7 bases and 2 bases, in that order; junction bases with no gene match: 7. The CDR3 nucleotides are TGTGCCAGCATCCCAGGGGGAAGGAACTATGGCTACACCTTC. Translation: CASIPGGRNYGYTF.

The rearrangement links TRBV11-3 to TRBJ2-3, with D perhaps TRBD1 or TRBD2 (7 bases each). This CDR3 region has 16 residues. Trimming took off 5 bases at V and 9 bases at J, with 24 bases between the two ends. The V gene's germline CDR1 is SGHNT and CDR2 YENEEA. The CDR3: CASSQGRELATGTQYF. Written as DNA, the CDR3 is TGTGCCAGCAGCCAAGGACGGGAACTAGCGACAGGGACGCAGTATTTT.

In its sample, this clonotype was seen many times. This chain links TRBV10-3 with TRBJ1-2; 11 bases fit TRBD1. CDR1 ENHRY and CDR2 SYGVKD come from the germline V gene. Trimming removed 4 bases from V and 4 bases from J; junction bases left unmatched: 11. This CDR3 spans 17 amino acids. The CDR3 spells CAISAPDGQGAGYGYTF. DNA of the CDR3: TGTGCCATCAGTGCCCCTGACGGACAGGGGGCCGGCTATGGCTACACCTTC.

This clonotype appeared many times. V is TRBV29-1 and J is TRBJ2-5; no reliable D call. V gave up 8 bases and J gave up 2 bases, with 18 bases separating them. CDR3 length: 14 residues. Germline V lookup: CDR1 SQVTM, CDR2 ANQGSEA. The CDR3 nucleotides read TGCAGCTACAGTCTATGGGCCCAACAAGAGACCCAGTACTTC. Translating it yields CSYSLWAQQETQYF. The full variable domain, completed using reference TRBV29-1 and TRBJ2-5, is SAVISQKPSRDICQRGTSLTIQCQVDSQVTMMFWYRQQPGQSLTLIATANQGSEATYESGFVIDKFPISRPNLTFSTLTVSNMSPEDSSIYLCSYSLWAQQETQYFGPGTRLLVL.